This T cell receptor beta chain was captured by sequencing in a study of T cells in Graves' hyperthyroidism and ophthalmopathy. About the research overall: Peripheral blood was collected at initial diagnosis, before any treatment.

It was RNA transcripts that yielded the amplified TCR beta CDR3 regions. In the first-round RT-PCR of the TCR CDR3, the HTBI primer set was used. From the multiplex PCR reads, TCRdb called clonotypes with MiXCR, one entry per CDR3 protein. The repertoire holds some 690,000 distinct CDR3 sequences, roughly 17% seen once, with around 15% in the top ten. The PBMCs were taken from 10 ml of fresh peripheral blood. This CDR3 contains 15 residues. Deletions cut 3 bases from V and 11 bases from J, with 22 bases between. CDR1 is MGHRA, CDR2 YSYEKL, per germline. This TCR derives from a man over 45 with Graves' hyperthyroidism. V is TRBV4-1 and J is TRBJ2-5, with TRBD1 as a possible D gene (6 bases). Sequencing used blood. The CDR3 DNA is TGCGCCAGCAGCCACCCTCCCACAGGGCTCATCGCTCAGTACTTC. It encodes CASSHPPTGLIAQYF.